What follows are 7 T cell receptor beta chains derived from one specimen sequenced in a study of blood T cell repertoires in COVID-19. Method: immunoSEQ multiplex PCR; TCRdb's copy keeps in-frame clones and lacks some. The sample has approximately 100,000 clones, 80% to 85% seen once. The sequenced material came from peripheral blood. The receptors were sampled from a woman of 80 years or more with active or convalescent COVID-19.

V and J are TRBV28 and TRBJ1-5, with TRBD1 identical over 8 bases. The CDR3 has 16 residues. Germline-derived CDR1 and CDR2 are MDHEN and SYDVKM. The ends lost 6 bases at V and 2 bases at J; junction bases unmatched: 9. The DNA for the CDR3 is TGTGCCAGCAGACCAAGGACAGGGAGCCGCAATCAGCCCCAGCATTTT. Its protein product is CASRPRTGSRNQPQHF.

The rearrangement uses TRBV24-1 and TRBJ2-5; D remains unclear. Germline CDR1 KGHDR, CDR2 SFDVKD. V was shortened by 4 bases and J by 2 bases, with 7 bases between the two germline ends. This CDR3 comprises 13 residues. DNA for the CDR3: TGTGCCACCAGTGACCCTAATCAAGAGACCCAGTACTTC. Translated: CATSDPNQETQYF.

This sequence joins TRBV9 and TRBJ1-3; TRBD1 agrees at 10 bases. This CDR3 region has 14 residues. The V segment lost 0 bases and the J segment 8 bases; nucleotides outside the gene matches: 2. CDR1 is SGDLS and CDR2 is YYNGEE in the germline V gene. CDR3 region: CASSVGGTGDTIYF. As DNA, the CDR3 is TGTGCCAGCAGCGTAGGGGGGACAGGGGACACCATATATTTT.

The V gene is TRBV24-1, the J gene TRBJ2-3, with 8 nucleotides matching TRBD2. Germline CDR1 reads KGHDR; CDR2 reads SFDVKD. The CDR3 is 13 residues long. V trimming: 4 bases; J trimming: 9 bases; junction bases outside the gene matches: 5. CDR3 in amino acids: CATSDPGGGTQYF. The CDR3 coding sequence is TGTGCCACCAGTGACCCCGGGGGGGGGACGCAGTATTTT.

The chain is built from TRBV6-5 and TRBJ1-2, with 9 positions matching TRBD1. Unmatched junction bases numbered 9, after V lost 6 bases and J lost 4 bases. The CDR3 loop spans 15 amino acids. Germline lookup yields CDR1 MNHEY and CDR2 SVGAGI. This CDR3 is CASSRETGGGYGYTF. The CDR3 DNA follows: TGTGCCAGCAGCCGCGAGACAGGGGGTGGCTATGGCTACACCTTC.

V is TRBV6-6 and J is TRBJ2-1; no definite D call. The V end lost 8 bases, the J end lost 0 bases, and 11 bases lay between the germline ends. Germline V gives CDR1 MNHNY, CDR2 SVGAGI (reference sequence). The CDR3 extends over 14 amino acids. CDR3 in DNA: TGTGCCAGCGTAGGCGGAAGCTCCTACAATGAGCAGTTCTTC. Protein sequence: CASVGGSSYNEQFF.

This clone came up a few times. The genes are TRBV2 and TRBJ2-7, with D possibly being TRBD1 (6 bases). Trimming cost V 6 bases and J 0 bases, with 12 bases left between them. The germline CDR1 and CDR2 sequences are SNHLY and FYNNEI. The CDR3 has 14 residues. The CDR3 DNA reads as TGTGCCAGCAGGCCAGGGGTCCCCTCCTACGAGCAGTACTTC. This sequence encodes CASRPGVPSYEQYF.